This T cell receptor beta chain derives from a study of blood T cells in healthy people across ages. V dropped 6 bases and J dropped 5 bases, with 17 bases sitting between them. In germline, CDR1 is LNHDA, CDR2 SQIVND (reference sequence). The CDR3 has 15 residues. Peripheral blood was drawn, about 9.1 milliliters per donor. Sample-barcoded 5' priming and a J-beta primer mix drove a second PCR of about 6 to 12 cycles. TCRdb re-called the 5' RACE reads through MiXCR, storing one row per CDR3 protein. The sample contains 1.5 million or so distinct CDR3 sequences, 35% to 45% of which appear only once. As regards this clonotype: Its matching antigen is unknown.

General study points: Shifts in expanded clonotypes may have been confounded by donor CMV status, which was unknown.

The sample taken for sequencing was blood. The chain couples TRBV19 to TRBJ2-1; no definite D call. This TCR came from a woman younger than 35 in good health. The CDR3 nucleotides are TGTGCCAGTAGCCCAGGCTTAAATTTTAACAATGAGCAGTTCTTC. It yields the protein CASSPGLNFNNEQFF.